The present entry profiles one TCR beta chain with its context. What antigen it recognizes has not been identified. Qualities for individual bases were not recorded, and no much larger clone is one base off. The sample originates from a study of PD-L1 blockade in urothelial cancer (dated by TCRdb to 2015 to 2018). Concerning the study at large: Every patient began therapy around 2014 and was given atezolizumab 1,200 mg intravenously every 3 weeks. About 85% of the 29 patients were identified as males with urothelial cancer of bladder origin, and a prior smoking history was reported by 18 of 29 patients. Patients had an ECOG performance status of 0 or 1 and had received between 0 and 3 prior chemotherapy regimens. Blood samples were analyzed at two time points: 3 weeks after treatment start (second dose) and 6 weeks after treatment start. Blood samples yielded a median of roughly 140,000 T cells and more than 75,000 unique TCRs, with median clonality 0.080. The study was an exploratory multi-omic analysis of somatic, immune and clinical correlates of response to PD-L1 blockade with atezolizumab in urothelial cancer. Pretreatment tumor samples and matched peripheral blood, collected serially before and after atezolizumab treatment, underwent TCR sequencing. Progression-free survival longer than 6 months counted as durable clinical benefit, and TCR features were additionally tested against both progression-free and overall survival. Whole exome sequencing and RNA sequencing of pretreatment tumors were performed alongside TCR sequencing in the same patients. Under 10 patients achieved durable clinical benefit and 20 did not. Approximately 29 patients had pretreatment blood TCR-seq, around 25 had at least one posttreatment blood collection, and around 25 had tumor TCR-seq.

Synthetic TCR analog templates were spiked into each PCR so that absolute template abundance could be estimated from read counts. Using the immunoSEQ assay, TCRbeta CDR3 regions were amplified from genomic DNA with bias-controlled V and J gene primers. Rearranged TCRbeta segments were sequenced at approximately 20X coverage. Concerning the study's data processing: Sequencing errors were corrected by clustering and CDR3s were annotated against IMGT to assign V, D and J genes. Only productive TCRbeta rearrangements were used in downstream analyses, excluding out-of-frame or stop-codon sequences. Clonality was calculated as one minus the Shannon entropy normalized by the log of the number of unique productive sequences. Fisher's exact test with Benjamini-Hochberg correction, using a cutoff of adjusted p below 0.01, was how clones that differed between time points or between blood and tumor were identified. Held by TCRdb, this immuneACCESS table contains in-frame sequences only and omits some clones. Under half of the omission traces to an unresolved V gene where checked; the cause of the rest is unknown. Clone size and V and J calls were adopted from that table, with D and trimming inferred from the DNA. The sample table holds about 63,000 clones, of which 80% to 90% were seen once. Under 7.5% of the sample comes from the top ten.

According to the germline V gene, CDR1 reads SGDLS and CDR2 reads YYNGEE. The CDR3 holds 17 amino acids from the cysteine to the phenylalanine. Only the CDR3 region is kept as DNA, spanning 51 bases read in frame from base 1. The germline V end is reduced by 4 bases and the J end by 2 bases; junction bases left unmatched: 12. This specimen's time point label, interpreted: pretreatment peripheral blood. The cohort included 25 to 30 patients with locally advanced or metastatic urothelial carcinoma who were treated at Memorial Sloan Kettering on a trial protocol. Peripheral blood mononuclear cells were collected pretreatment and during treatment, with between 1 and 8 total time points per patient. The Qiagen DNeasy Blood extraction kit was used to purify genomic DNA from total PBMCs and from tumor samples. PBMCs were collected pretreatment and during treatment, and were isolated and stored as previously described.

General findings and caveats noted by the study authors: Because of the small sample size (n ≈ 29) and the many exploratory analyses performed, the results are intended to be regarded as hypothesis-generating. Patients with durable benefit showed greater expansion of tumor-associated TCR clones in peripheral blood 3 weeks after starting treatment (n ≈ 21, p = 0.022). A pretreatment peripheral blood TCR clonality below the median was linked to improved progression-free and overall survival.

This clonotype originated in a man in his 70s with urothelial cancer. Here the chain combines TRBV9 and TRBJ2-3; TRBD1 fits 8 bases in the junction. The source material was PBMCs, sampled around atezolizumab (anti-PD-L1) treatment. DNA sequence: TGTGCCAGCAGCCTGCAAGTCGGACAGGGCAACACAGATACGCAGTATTTT. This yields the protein CASSLQVGQGNTDTQYF.